These T cell receptor beta chains were read from a single sample in a study of regulatory T cells in long-lasting Graves disease. TCRdb called the multiplex PCR reads again in MiXCR, with one record for every CDR3 protein. This sample has under 500,000 distinct CDR3 sequences, with less than 25% found just once. This specimen was peripheral blood mononuclear cells (PBMCs), taken when the disease was refractory, from a patient treated with antithyroid drugs. These receptors were obtained from a female donor with Graves disease. The CDR3 runs from the conserved cysteine through the conserved F or W. Each record gives: clone size, V gene, CDR3 protein. Clone size appears in some rows only: once, few, many, or a class for an expanded clone.

size: few; V: TRBV3-1; CDR3: CASSQDGAGWEKLFF
size: NA; V: TRBV29-1; CDR3: CSANTREGYTF
size: many; V: TRBV6-1; CDR3: CASKGLAGLYEQYF
size: NA; V: TRBV7-2; CDR3: CASSLVGTLEQFF
size: many; V: TRBV24-1; CDR3: CATSDPGLGWQTQYF
size: few; V: TRBV6-8; CDR3: CASSYSRGTGVNTEAFF
size: NA; V: TRBV18; CDR3: CASSPIRAANSYEQYF
size: few; V: TRBV10-3; CDR3: CAISESGGGQPQHF
size: few; V: TRBV6-2/TRBV6-3; CDR3: CASSWADMNTEAFF
size: NA; V: TRBV7-9; CDR3: CASTTYMGLNSGANVLTF
size: many; V: TRBV12-3/TRBV12-4; CDR3: CASSLSGGSSNQPQHF
size: NA; V: TRBV30; CDR3: CAWSGGGVIYEQYF
size: NA; V: TRBV30; CDR3: CAWSLRKITGELFF
size: few; V: TRBV5-1; CDR3: CASTVIAGAGELFF
size: NA; V: TRBV2; CDR3: CASSEKPYDEQFF
size: many; V: TRBV11-3; CDR3: CASSLVRNGTGGREETQYF
size: NA; V: TRBV5-1; CDR3: CASSWGEGGPQHF
size: many; V: TRBV20-1; CDR3: CSATQRPGGDRGTEAFF
size: NA; V: TRBV5-6; CDR3: CASSLGPTKNIQYF
size: NA; V: TRBV20-1; CDR3: CSANRGLGETQYF
size: many; V: TRBV29-1; CDR3: CSVLDGFYEQYF
size: few; V: TRBV11-2; CDR3: CASSSTPIGQETQYF
size: few; V: TRBV7-2; CDR3: CASSLAHGYEQYF
size: NA; V: TRBV6-5; CDR3: CASSYGGQSEAFF
size: NA; V: TRBV27; CDR3: CASSYSVGGEKLFF
size: NA; V: TRBV4-3; CDR3: CASSRWTSNGELFF
size: few; V: TRBV19; CDR3: CASSTGSYSYEQYF
size: NA; V: TRBV11-2; CDR3: CASSLGGVITGELFF
size: many; V: TRBV7-3; CDR3: CASTSDGTQYF
size: NA; V: TRBV6-1; CDR3: CASSVTADAAKNIQYF
size: many; V: TRBV20-1; CDR3: CSASRITEAFF
size: many; V: TRBV3-1; CDR3: CASSRAGGAPSGQYF
size: NA; V: TRBV25-1; CDR3: CASSESGGLNTEAFF
size: many; V: TRBV24-1; CDR3: CATSDQDNDEQYF
size: NA; V: TRBV18; CDR3: CASSRTGENTGELFF
size: few; V: TRBV29-1; CDR3: CSVRTSSNTYEQYF
size: many; V: TRBV6-1; CDR3: CASSPYEGSEAFF
size: few; V: TRBV20-1; CDR3: CSASSGLLATNEKLFF
size: NA; V: TRBV20-1; CDR3: CSAFGTSGGWEQYF
size: once; V: TRBV12-3/TRBV12-4; CDR3: CATSADGGGYTF
size: few; V: TRBV27; CDR3: CAGRTGFPGDTEAFF
size: NA; V: TRBV6-2/TRBV6-3; CDR3: CASSYGLAGVLSYEQYF
size: once; V: TRBV6-2/TRBV6-3; CDR3: CASSYRRELLF
size: many; V: TRBV30; CDR3: CAWSGARDYGYTF
size: few; V: TRBV30; CDR3: CAWSGHRGGQPQHF
size: once; V: TRBV29-1; CDR3: CSVAQDSLEAFF
size: NA; V: TRBV5-1; CDR3: CASSSTRGGYTF